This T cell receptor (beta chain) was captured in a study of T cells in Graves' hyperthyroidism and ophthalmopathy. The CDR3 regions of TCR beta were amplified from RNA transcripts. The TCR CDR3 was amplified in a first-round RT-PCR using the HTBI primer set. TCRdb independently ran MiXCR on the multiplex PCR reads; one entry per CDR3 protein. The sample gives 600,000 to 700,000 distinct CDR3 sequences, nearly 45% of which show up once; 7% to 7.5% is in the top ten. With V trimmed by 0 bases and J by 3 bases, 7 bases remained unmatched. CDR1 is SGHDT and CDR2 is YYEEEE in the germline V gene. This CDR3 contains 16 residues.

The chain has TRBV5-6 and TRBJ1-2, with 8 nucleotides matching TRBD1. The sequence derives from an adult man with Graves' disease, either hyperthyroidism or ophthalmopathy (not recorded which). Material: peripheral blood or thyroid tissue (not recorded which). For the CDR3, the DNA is TGTGCCAGCAGCTTGGCCGCCGGACAGGGAGACTATGGCTACACCTTC. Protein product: CASSLAAGQGDYGYTF.